This T cell receptor (beta chain) was obtained from a study of shared clonotypes between healthy human individuals. Study-wide findings and caveats: Clonotypes that were shared across a few donors made up around 5% of naive CD4 clonotypes.

Concerning this clone: No antigen is known for it.

All donors qualified as healthy HIV-negative adults and had experienced no recent acute infections or vaccinations. This CDR3 is built from 16 residues. Trimming stripped 1 base from V and 0 bases from J, with 9 bases between. Germline assignment: CDR1 LNHNV and CDR2 YYDKDF (reference sequence). This table comes from immunoSEQ multiplex PCR, and its TCRdb copy is limited to in-frame clones, with some not included. This sample has about 670,000 clones, with about three quarters found just once. The sequenced material came from memory CD4+ T cells sorted from blood. Indicated subset: CD45RA-negative fraction. The receptor was isolated from a woman aged 25 to 39 in good health. The chain recombines TRBV15 with TRBJ2-2; D is ambiguous. The CDR3, as DNA: TGTGCCACCAGCAGAGCACGTGCCACGAACACCGGGGAGCTGTTTTTT. Translation: CATSRARATNTGELFF. Variable domain in full (rest from reference TRBV15 and TRBJ2-2): DAMVIQNPRYQVTQFGKPVTLSCSQTLNHNVMYWYQQKSSQAPKLLFHYYDKDFNNEADTPDNFQSRRPNTSFCFLDIRSPGLGDTAMYLCATSRARATNTGELFFGEGSRLTVL.